These 6 T cell receptor beta chains originate from one sample sequenced in a study of PD-L1 blockade in urothelial cancer. Profiling relied on immunoSEQ multiplex PCR, and the TCRdb table lists in-frame clones only, not all of them. In the table there are approximately 100,000 clones, around 93% of which are singletons. The specimen comprised PBMCs, sampled around atezolizumab (anti-PD-L1) treatment. The receptors stem from an elderly woman with urothelial cancer.

The V and J genes are TRBV6-1 and TRBJ1-4; D remains ambiguous. CDR1 MNHNS and CDR2 SASEGT come from the germline V gene. V dropped 6 bases and J dropped 5 bases, with 10 bases sitting between them. This CDR3 spans 13 amino acids. CDR3 residues: CASRVGSNEKLFF. CDR3 bases: TGTGCCAGCAGGGTGGGCTCGAATGAAAAACTGTTTTTT.

The J gene is TRBJ1-4, the V gene TRBV7-9, with 8 bases identical to TRBD1. The CDR3 extends over 16 amino acids. Germline assignment: CDR1 SEHNR and CDR2 FQNEAQ (reference sequence). V lost 5 bases and J lost 8; bases outside the gene matches: 13. The DNA of the CDR3 is TGTGCCAGCAGCCTATTGGACAGGGCGGTTGCGGAAAAACTGTTTTTT. Translation gives CASSLLDRAVAEKLFF. The whole variable domain, remainder taken from reference TRBV7-9 and TRBJ1-4, is DTGVSQNPRHKITKRGQNVTFRCDPISEHNRLYWYRQTLGQGPEFLTYFQNEAQLEKSRLLSDRFSAERPKGSFSTLEIQRTEQGDSAMYLCASSLLDRAVAEKLFFGSGTQLSVL.

The genes are TRBV18 and TRBJ2-2; 15 positions match TRBD2. The trim removed 0 bases at V and 2 bases at J, leaving 1 base unmatched. This CDR3 has 18 amino acids. Germline assignment: CDR1 KGHSH and CDR2 LQKENI. The CDR3 nucleotides read TGTGCCAGCTCACCACCGGGACTAGCGGGAGGTAACACCGGGGAGCTGTTTTTT. Translated, it gives CASSPPGLAGGNTGELFF.

The chain joins TRBV19 to TRBJ2-7; 7 positions match TRBD2. J gave up 9 bases and V 4 bases, and 18 bases lay outside the gene matches. This CDR3 has 16 amino acids. Germline V gives CDR1 LNHDA, CDR2 SQIVND (reference sequence). The CDR3 sequence: CASSTYRGGRSGGQYF. In nucleotides, the CDR3 is TGTGCCAGTAGTACCTACCGGGGCGGGAGAAGTGGCGGGCAGTACTTC.

This clone occurred once. This chain links TRBV6-1 with TRBJ2-4, with 8 bases that match TRBD2. The CDR3 sequence is 15 residues long. CDR1 and CDR2 from the germline V gene are MNHNS and SASEGT. V shed 3 bases, J shed 8 bases, and the junction held 9 bases outside the gene matches. In nucleotides, the CDR3 is TGTGCCAGCAGTGACGGGGTAGCGGGAACGGACATTCAGTACTTC. It encodes CASSDGVAGTDIQYF.

The gene calls are TRBV11-1 and TRBJ2-3; 10 bases are shared with TRBD2. V shed 6 bases and J 5 bases; nucleotides not matched to a gene: 5. CDR3 size: 14 residues. CDR1 SGHAT and CDR2 FQDESV come from the germline V gene (reference sequence). The CDR3 spells CASSSGLALDTQYF. The CDR3 bases are TGTGCCAGCAGTTCGGGACTAGCGTTAGATACGCAGTATTTT.